A single sample gave rise to the 16 T cell receptor beta chains below, sequenced in a study of OX40 agonist ivuxolimab in advanced cancers. This table comes from immunoSEQ multiplex PCR, and its TCRdb copy is limited to in-frame clones, with some not included. The data contain about 110,000 clones, around nine tenths of them singletons. The sequences come from CD4+ or CD8+ T cells sorted from blood, collected in a trial of the OX40 agonist ivuxolimab. The source is an adult with an advanced solid tumor such as melanoma, head and neck, liver or kidney cancer.

The genes are TRBV6-5 and TRBJ2-6; D unresolved. In germline, CDR1 is MNHEY, CDR2 SVGAGI. V was cut by 7 bases and J by 0 bases, with 4 bases left in between. The CDR3 is 13 amino acids. CDR3 nucleotides: TGTGCCAGCACACACTCTGGGGCCAACGTCCTGACTTTC. Amino acid sequence: CASTHSGANVLTF.

The V gene is TRBV25-1, the J gene TRBJ1-5; the match to TRBD1 covers 7 bases. This CDR3 is built from 14 residues. Germline V gene data show CDR1 as MGHDK and CDR2 as SYGVNS. The J segment lost 7 bases and the V segment lost 3 bases, leaving 6 bases of the junction unmatched. CDR3 nucleotide sequence: TGTGCCAGCAGTGATCCGACAGGGAGGCAGCCCCAGCATTTT. Translation gives CASSDPTGRQPQHF.

This rearrangement joins TRBV9 to TRBJ1-4; maybe TRBD1 (5 bases). Germline V gene data show CDR1 as SGDLS and CDR2 as YYNGEE. The CDR3 totals 12 residues. V lost 3 bases and J lost 12, with 12 bases in between. CDR3 DNA sequence: TGTGCCAGCAGCGCGGGGCGAGATCAACTGTTTTTT. Translation gives CASSAGRDQLFF. The complete variable domain, with remaining parts taken from reference TRBV9 and TRBJ1-4, reads DSGVTQTPKHLITATGQRVTLRCSPRSGDLSVYWYQQSLDQGLQFLIQYYNGEERAKGNILERFSAQQFPDLHSELNLSSLELGDSALYFCASSAGRDQLFFGSGTQLSVL.

The chain uses TRBV7-8 and TRBJ1-6; TRBD1 agrees at 8 bases. In germline, CDR1 is SGHVS, CDR2 FQNEAQ. The CDR3 covers 17 residues. With V trimmed by 0 bases and J by 9 bases, 10 bases remained unmatched. The CDR3 protein is CASSLAPGGRVGSPLHF. As DNA, the CDR3 is TGTGCCAGCAGCTTAGCACCAGGGGGCCGCGTTGGTTCACCCCTCCACTTT.

The V gene is TRBV9, the J gene TRBJ2-7; either TRBD1 or TRBD2 may fit D (7 bases each). The CDR3 loop spans 14 amino acids. CDR1 is SGDLS, CDR2 YYNGEE, per germline. Trimming shortened V by 4 bases and J by 2 bases, and 13 bases separated the two germline ends. In nucleotides, the CDR3 is TGTGCCAGCAGCCCCAGGGGGGGGACCTACGAGCAGTACTTC. Its translation: CASSPRGGTYEQYF.

This clone appeared once. V usage is TRBV11-2 and J usage is TRBJ2-2; 7 bases match TRBD1. The CDR3 has 13 residues. Unmatched junction bases numbered 2, after V lost 4 bases and J lost 6 bases. Germline CDR1 is SGHAT and CDR2 is FQNNGV. CDR3 sequence (DNA): TGTGCCAGCAGCTCCCAGGGGGCCGGGGAGCTGTTTTTT. Translation gives CASSSQGAGELFF.

The chain combines TRBV28 with TRBJ1-1; no clear D gene. The CDR3 totals 13 residues. With 4 bases removed from V and 5 bases from J, the gap between germline ends came to 11 bases. Per germline, CDR1 MDHEN and CDR2 SYDVKM. In DNA form, the CDR3 reads TGTGCCAGCAGTTCGCCCGCCGAGACTGAAGCTTTCTTT. It encodes CASSSPAETEAFF.

This clone showed up just a few times. Other DNA sequences within the sample encode an identical CDR3. The rearrangement links TRBV27 to TRBJ2-5; D gene unclear. V shed 2 bases and J shed 2 bases, with 9 bases lying between them. The CDR3 loop spans 14 amino acids. The germline gives CDR1 MNHEY, CDR2 SMNVEV (reference sequence). CDR3 sequence (DNA): TGTGCCAGCAGTTTAGGTTGGGAACAAGAGACCCAGTACTTC. This translates into CASSLGWEQETQYF.

The chain employs TRBV2 and TRBJ1-5; 10 bases map to TRBD1. Germline V CDR1 and CDR2: SNHLY, FYNNEI. V was clipped by 6 bases and J by 4 bases; unmatched bases: 12. The CDR3 spans 17 residues. CDR3 DNA: TGTGCCAGCAGGACAATCCGGGACAGGGGCGGGAATCAGCCCCAGCATTTT. Translation: CASRTIRDRGGNQPQHF.

The chain has TRBV2 and TRBJ2-2, with TRBD2 identical over 12 bases. The V and J ends lost 6 bases and 4 bases, in that order; junction bases with no gene match: 6. This CDR3 has 16 amino acids. The germline V gene has CDR1 SNHLY and CDR2 FYNNEI. In DNA, the CDR3 is TGTGCCAGCAGCCCACTAGCGGGGGGTGCCACCGGGGAGCTGTTTTTT. Translating gives CASSPLAGGATGELFF. The full variable domain, completed using reference TRBV2 and TRBJ2-2, is EPEVTQTPSHQVTQMGQEVILRCVPISNHLYFYWYRQILGQKVEFLVSFYNNEISEKSEIFDDQFSVERPDGSNFTLKIRSTKLEDSAMYFCASSPLAGGATGELFFGEGSRLTVL.

The CDR3 loop is CASSQTTGGWGLGPQHF. The CDR3 nucleotides read TGCGCCAGCAGCCAGACGACAGGTGGTTGGGGTTTGGGGCCCCAGCATTTT. V usage is TRBV4-3 and J usage is TRBJ1-5; a possible D gene is TRBD1 (6 bases). V was pared by 3 bases and J by 9 bases, with 24 bases between. Germline values: CDR1 LGHNA, CDR2 YSLEER. CDR3 length: 17 amino acids.

This clone was seen only once. V gene TRBV6-1 combines with J gene TRBJ2-7, with D maybe TRBD2 (6 bases). CDR1 and CDR2 from the germline V gene are MNHNS and SASEGT. The germline V and J ends were trimmed by 6 bases and 2 bases, with 14 bases remaining between them. The CDR3 sequence is 14 residues long. The CDR3 reads CASRGRTGAYEQYF. The CDR3 nucleotides read TGTGCCAGCAGGGGGAGGACGGGAGCCTACGAGCAGTACTTC.

V is TRBV9 and J is TRBJ2-7; TRBD1 agrees at 8 bases. The germline V gene has CDR1 SGDLS and CDR2 YYNGEE. CDR3 size: 14 residues. Trimming removed 4 bases from V and 1 base from J; junction bases left unmatched: 4. CDR3 sequence: CASSTGQASYEQYF. The CDR3 nucleotides read TGTGCCAGCAGCACGGGACAGGCTTCCTACGAGCAGTACTTC.

The chain couples TRBV4-3 to TRBJ2-7; unclear D gene. Germline V gene sequence: CDR1 LGHNA, CDR2 YSLEER. This CDR3 region has 12 residues. V was pared by 1 base and J by 2 bases, with 3 bases between. This CDR3 reads CASSQGPYEQYF. In DNA, the CDR3 is TGCGCCAGCAGCCAAGGGCCCTACGAGCAGTACTTC.

The chain recombines TRBV7-2 with TRBJ1-2; D may be TRBD1 (6 bases). Trimming pared 3 bases from V and 4 bases from J, leaving 12 bases between. The CDR3 has 14 amino acids. The germline V gene has CDR1 SGHTA and CDR2 FQGNSA. This chain's CDR3 is CASSFSRDTYGYTF. CDR3 DNA: TGTGCCAGCAGCTTTTCCCGGGACACCTATGGCTACACCTTC.

This chain links TRBV29-1 with TRBJ2-3; TRBD2 matches at 8 bases. There are 13 residues in the CDR3. Germline V gives CDR1 SQVTM, CDR2 ANQGSEA. The J segment lost 3 bases and the V segment lost 8 bases, leaving 7 bases of the junction unmatched. CDR3 loop: CSSAGLGTDTQYF. The DNA of the CDR3 is TGCAGCTCTGCGGGACTAGGAACAGATACGCAGTATTTT.